The 25 T cell receptor beta chains below come from one sample, sequenced in a study of shared clonotypes between healthy human individuals. Produced via immunoSEQ multiplex PCR; TCRdb's table is partial and in-frame only. Of roughly 700,000 clones listed, roughly 87% are singletons. Sequencing was carried out using memory CD8+ T cells from PBMCs. Sample subset: CD45RO+ cells pooled with CCR7-negative TemRA cells. Receptors were obtained from a man between 18 and 35 years old in good health. Some clones in this sample may be carry-over from other donors' samples.

The J gene is TRBJ1-2, the V gene TRBV12-5; D is unresolved. The length of the CDR3 is 14 residues. The V gene lost 1 base and the J gene lost 2 bases, with 8 bases spanning the gap. Germline V gene lookup returns CDR1 LGHNT and CDR2 FRNRAP. The CDR3 is CASGLGTTNYGYTF. CDR3 in DNA: TGTGCTAGTGGTTTGGGTACAACGAACTATGGCTACACCTTC.

V is TRBV29-1 and J is TRBJ2-2; D is uncertain. V lost 5 bases, J lost 4 bases, and 8 bases lay in between. The germline V gene has CDR1 SQVTM and CDR2 ANQGSEA. This CDR3 is 12 amino acids long. In DNA, the CDR3 is TGCAGCGTTCGACGGACCACCGGGGAGCTGTTTTTT. Protein sequence: CSVRRTTGELFF.

V is TRBV19 and J is TRBJ1-2; no reliable D call. This CDR3 has 12 amino acids. The germline gives CDR1 LNHDA, CDR2 SQIVND (reference sequence). Trimming left V 3 bases short and J 4 bases short, with 6 bases between. The DNA for the CDR3 is TGTGCCAGTAGTATGGGCATCTATGGCTACACCTTC. Protein sequence: CASSMGIYGYTF.

This clone was seen only once. The chain employs TRBV28 and TRBJ2-3; the D is unclear. The V and J ends lost 6 bases and 0 bases respectively, with 4 bases between them. This CDR3 has 12 residues. The V gene's germline CDR1 is MDHEN and CDR2 SYDVKM. The chain's CDR3 is CASRGSTDTQYF. The CDR3 bases are TGTGCCAGCAGGGGTAGCACAGATACGCAGTATTTT.

This chain connects TRBV28 to TRBJ1-1; no clear D gene. This CDR3 is built from 16 residues. Germline V gene data show CDR1 as MDHEN and CDR2 as SYDVKM. Trimming removed 3 bases at V and 4 bases at J, with 18 bases between. The CDR3 region is CASSFPRPSAGTEAFF. CDR3 DNA sequence: TGTGCCAGCAGTTTTCCCAGGCCCTCTGCGGGCACTGAAGCTTTCTTT.

Regarding this clone: The identical CDR3 is also encoded by other nucleotide sequences in the sample. The chain has TRBV10-3 and TRBJ2-7; TRBD1 might be the D (6 bases). CDR1 and CDR2 (germline): ENHRY, SYGVKD. Trimming stripped 3 bases from V and 1 base from J, with 10 bases between. The CDR3 extends over 14 amino acids. DNA for the CDR3: TGTGCCATCAGTGATCCCGGGACATCCTACGAGCAGTACTTC. This translates into CAISDPGTSYEQYF.

This sequence joins TRBV5-1 and TRBJ1-3, with D maybe TRBD1 (5 bases). The CDR3 is made up of 14 amino acids. Trimming cost V 4 bases and J 1 base, with 9 bases left between them. Germline lookup yields CDR1 SGHRS and CDR2 YFSETQ. CDR3 loop: CASSRDSSGNTIYF. CDR3 nucleotide sequence: TGCGCCAGCAGCCGCGACAGTTCTGGAAACACCATATATTTT.

Details on this clone: The sample holds other DNA sequences that translate to the same CDR3. This chain connects TRBV9 to TRBJ2-2, with D perhaps TRBD2 (6 bases). The ends were cut back, 0 bases at V and 4 bases at J, with 10 bases in the middle. This CDR3 is built from 15 residues. Germline CDR1 is SGDLS and CDR2 is YYNGEE. CDR3 nucleotide sequence: TGTGCCAGCAGCGTAGGTGGGGGGACCACCGGGGAGCTGTTTTTT. It yields the protein CASSVGGGTTGELFF.

This clone was detected many times. The chain uses TRBV7-8 and TRBJ1-5; 7 nucleotides match TRBD1. The CDR3 runs 17 residues. The germline CDR1 and CDR2 sequences are SGHVS and FQNEAQ. V gave up 2 bases and J gave up 4 bases; unmatched junction bases: 11. The CDR3 loop reads CASSLRKPGQPNQPQHF. CDR3 DNA sequence: TGTGCCAGCAGCTTAAGAAAACCGGGACAGCCTAATCAGCCCCAGCATTTT.

In its sample, this clone was seen a few times. The genes are TRBV29-1 and TRBJ1-4, with D possibly being TRBD1 (6 bases). The CDR3 contains 12 residues. CDR1 and CDR2 (germline): SQVTM, ANQGSEA. Trimming shortened V by 5 bases and J by 8 bases, and 12 bases separated the two germline ends. CDR3 coding DNA: TGCAGCGTTCTGACAGGAGGGGAAAAACTGTTTTTT. Protein sequence: CSVLTGGEKLFF.

The chain employs TRBV6-5 and TRBJ2-5; D unclear. The germline CDR1 and CDR2 sequences are MNHEY and SVGAGI. The V end lost 6 bases, the J end lost 4 bases, and 9 bases lay between the germline ends. This CDR3 spans 12 amino acids. Here the CDR3 reads CASSLSGETQYF. The CDR3 coding sequence is TGTGCCAGCAGCCTAAGTGGAGAGACCCAGTACTTC.

This chain joins TRBV27 and TRBJ2-1; 10 bases agree with TRBD2. V lost 7 bases, J lost 9 bases, and 9 bases stayed unmatched. The CDR3 extends over 14 amino acids. Germline V CDR1 and CDR2: MNHEY, SMNVEV (reference sequence). CDR3 in amino acids: CASNKLAGEAEQFF. The CDR3 DNA reads as TGTGCCAGCAATAAGCTAGCGGGAGAAGCTGAGCAGTTCTTC.

This chain joins TRBV4-1 and TRBJ2-5, with 10 bases that match TRBD2. The CDR3 has 17 amino acids. The germline CDR1 and CDR2 sequences are MGHRA and YSYEKL. The V gene end was trimmed by 1 base and the J gene end by 5 bases; junction bases not matched to a gene: 10. The CDR3 DNA reads as TGCGCCAGCAGCCAAGGGATAGCGGGAGGTGGTGCGGAGACCCAGTACTTC. This sequence encodes CASSQGIAGGGAETQYF.

The chain employs TRBV28 and TRBJ2-1; D is unclear. The CDR3 contains 12 residues. Trimming pared 6 bases from V and 8 bases from J, leaving 11 bases between. Germline loops: CDR1 MDHEN, CDR2 SYDVKM. The CDR3 reads CASRSTSYEQFF. CDR3 sequence (DNA): TGTGCCAGCAGGTCAACCTCCTATGAGCAGTTCTTC.

This chain's CDR3 is CASSPGLAGSRREDTQYF. The DNA for the CDR3 is TGCGCCAGCAGCCCTGGCCTAGCGGGATCTCGGAGGGAGGATACGCAGTATTTT. V usage is TRBV4-1 and J usage is TRBJ2-3; 9 nucleotides agree with TRBD2. Germline trimming cut 4 bases from V and 6 bases from J; bases unmatched to any gene: 17. CDR1 and CDR2 (germline): MGHRA, YSYEKL. CDR3 length equals 18 residues.

This clone was recorded a few times. This chain connects TRBV2 to TRBJ1-2, with no clear D. Germline V gene lookup returns CDR1 SNHLY and CDR2 FYNNEI. Trimming stripped 3 bases from V and 8 bases from J, with 1 base between. The CDR3 has 9 residues. The CDR3 sequence: CASSEGYTF. In nucleotides, the CDR3 is TGTGCCAGCAGTGAGGGCTACACCTTC.

V gene TRBV7-2 combines with J gene TRBJ2-3; TRBD2 might be the D (6 bases). The CDR3 consists of 17 residues. CDR1 SGHTA and CDR2 FQGNSA come from the germline V gene. V was clipped by 1 base and J by 2 bases, with 16 bases between them. The CDR3 sequence: CASSLVVTRFLTDTQYF. In DNA form, the CDR3 reads TGTGCCAGCAGCTTAGTGGTGACTAGATTCCTCACAGATACGCAGTATTTT.

The chain links TRBV19 to TRBJ2-7; 11 bases align to TRBD2. Unmatched junction bases numbered 10, after V lost 5 bases and J lost 1 base. CDR1 and CDR2 from the germline V gene are LNHDA and SQIVND (reference sequence). The length of the CDR3 is 17 residues. In nucleotides, the CDR3 is TGTGCCAGTAGTTTCTACCCCGGGACTAGCGGTTCCTACGAGCAGTACTTC. As protein: CASSFYPGTSGSYEQYF.

The genes are TRBV30 and TRBJ2-3, with D perhaps matching TRBD1 (6 bases). The CDR3 runs 18 residues. V lost 1 base and J 3 bases, leaving 23 bases between the germline ends. CDR1 and CDR2 (germline): GTSNPN, SVGIG (reference sequence). The CDR3 sequence: CAWSEQVPGAPGTDTQYF. DNA for the CDR3: TGTGCCTGGAGTGAACAGGTCCCAGGGGCCCCGGGGACAGATACGCAGTATTTT.

J is TRBJ2-3 and V is TRBV6-5, with unresolved D. The CDR3 covers 15 residues. Germline V lookup: CDR1 MNHEY, CDR2 SVGAGI. Trimming stripped 2 bases from V and 3 bases from J, with 12 bases between. Here the CDR3 reads CASSYERMATDTQYF. DNA of the CDR3: TGTGCCAGCAGTTACGAGAGGATGGCTACAGATACGCAGTATTTT.

This chain links TRBV27 with TRBJ2-6; maybe TRBD2 (6 bases). V lost 8 bases and J lost 1, with 15 bases in between. This CDR3 has 16 amino acids. CDR1 and CDR2 from the germline V gene are MNHEY and SMNVEV (reference sequence). In nucleotides, the CDR3 is TGTGCCAGCTGCTGCGGGGCGGATTCTGGGGCCAACGTCCTGACTTTC. Its translation: CASCCGADSGANVLTF.

The chain uses TRBV13 and TRBJ1-2; possible D gene TRBD1, 6 bases. Germline values: CDR1 PRHDT, CDR2 FYEKMQ (reference sequence). V dropped 5 bases and J dropped 6 bases, with 19 bases sitting between them. CDR3 length: 15 amino acids. This CDR3 is CASSLGRTVRDGYTF. The CDR3 DNA sequence: TGTGCCAGCAGCCTTGGACGGACAGTGAGGGATGGCTACACCTTC.

This chain links TRBV14 with TRBJ2-6, with unresolved D. The CDR3 spans 15 residues. The germline CDR1 and CDR2 sequences are SGHDN and FVKESK. The V end was cut by 3 bases, the J end by 4 bases, with 10 bases between. The DNA of the CDR3 is TGTGCCAGCAGCCAGTCCGTCGGGGGGGCCAACGTCCTGACTTTC. It encodes CASSQSVGGANVLTF.

The chain links TRBV7-8 to TRBJ2-7, with 9 bases identical to TRBD2. CDR3 length equals 14 residues. Trimming took 4 bases from V and 2 from J; bases not matched to a gene: 3. Germline assignment: CDR1 SGHVS and CDR2 FQNEAQ. The CDR3 DNA is TGTGCCAGCAGCTGGACTAGCGACCCCTACGAGCAGTACTTC. It codes for CASSWTSDPYEQYF.

The J gene is TRBJ2-1, the V gene TRBV11-2, with a weak D call TRBD1 (5 bases). Germline CDR1 and CDR2: SGHAT and FQNNGV. The CDR3 runs 18 residues. Between the trimmed V and J ends, which lost 1 base and 6 bases, there was a span of 22 bases. CDR3 DNA sequence: TGTGCCAGCAGCTTAGGGGGCTTCAAGAGAAGGGTATCCAATGAGCAGTTCTTC. This encodes CASSLGGFKRRVSNEQFF.